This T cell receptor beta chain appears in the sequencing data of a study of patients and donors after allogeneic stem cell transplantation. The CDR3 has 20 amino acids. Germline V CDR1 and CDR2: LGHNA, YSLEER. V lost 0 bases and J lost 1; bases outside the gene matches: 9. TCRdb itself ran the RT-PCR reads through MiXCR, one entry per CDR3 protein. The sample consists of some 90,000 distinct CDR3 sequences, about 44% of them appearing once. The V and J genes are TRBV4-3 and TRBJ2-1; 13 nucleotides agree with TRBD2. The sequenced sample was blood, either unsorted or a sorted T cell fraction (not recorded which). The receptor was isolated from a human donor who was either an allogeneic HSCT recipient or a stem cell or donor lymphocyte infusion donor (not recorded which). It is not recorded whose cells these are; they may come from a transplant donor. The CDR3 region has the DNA TGCGCCAGCAGCCAAGATCTACTGGGGACTAGCGGGATATCCTACAATGAGCAGTTCTTC. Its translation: CASSQDLLGTSGISYNEQFF.